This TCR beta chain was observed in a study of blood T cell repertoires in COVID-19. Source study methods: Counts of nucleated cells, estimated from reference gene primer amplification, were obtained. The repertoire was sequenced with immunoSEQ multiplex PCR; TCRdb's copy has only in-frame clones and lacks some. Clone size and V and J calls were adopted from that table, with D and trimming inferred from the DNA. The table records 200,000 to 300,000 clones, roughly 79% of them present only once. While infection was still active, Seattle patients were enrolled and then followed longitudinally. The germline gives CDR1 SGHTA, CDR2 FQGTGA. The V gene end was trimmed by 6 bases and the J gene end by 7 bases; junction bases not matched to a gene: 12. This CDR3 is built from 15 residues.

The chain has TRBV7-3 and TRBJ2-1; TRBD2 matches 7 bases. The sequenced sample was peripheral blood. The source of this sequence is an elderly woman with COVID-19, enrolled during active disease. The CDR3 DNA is TGTGCCAGCAGTCACCTAGAGCGGGAAGGGAATGAGCAGTTCTTC. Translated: CASSHLEREGNEQFF.